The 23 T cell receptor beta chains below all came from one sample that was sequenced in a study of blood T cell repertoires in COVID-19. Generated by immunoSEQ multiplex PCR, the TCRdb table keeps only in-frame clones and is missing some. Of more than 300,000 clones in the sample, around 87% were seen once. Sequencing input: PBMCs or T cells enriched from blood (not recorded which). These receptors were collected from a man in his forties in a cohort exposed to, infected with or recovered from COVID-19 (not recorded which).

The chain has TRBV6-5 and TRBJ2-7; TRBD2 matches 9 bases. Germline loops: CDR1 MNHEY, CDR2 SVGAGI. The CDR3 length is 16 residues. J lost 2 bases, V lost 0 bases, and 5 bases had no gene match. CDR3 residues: CASSYSSGLAPYEQYF. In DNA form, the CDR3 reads TGTGCCAGCAGTTACTCGTCGGGACTAGCCCCCTACGAGCAGTACTTC.

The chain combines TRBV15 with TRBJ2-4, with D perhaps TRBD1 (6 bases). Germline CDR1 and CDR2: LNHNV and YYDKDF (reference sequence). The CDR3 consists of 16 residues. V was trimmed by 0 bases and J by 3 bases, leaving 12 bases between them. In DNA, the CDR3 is TGTGCCACCAGCAGAGATGCAGGGGCGGACAAAAACATTCAGTACTTC. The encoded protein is CATSRDAGADKNIQYF. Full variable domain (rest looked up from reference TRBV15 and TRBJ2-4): DAMVIQNPRYQVTQFGKPVTLSCSQTLNHNVMYWYQQKSSQAPKLLFHYYDKDFNNEADTPDNFQSRRPNTSFCFLDIRSPGLGDTAMYLCATSRDAGADKNIQYFGAGTRLSVL.

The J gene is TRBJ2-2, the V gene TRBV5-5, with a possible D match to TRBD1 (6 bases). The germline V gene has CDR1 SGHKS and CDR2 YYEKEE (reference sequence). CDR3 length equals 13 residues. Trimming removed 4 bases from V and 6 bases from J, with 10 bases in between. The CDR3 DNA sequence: TGTGCCAGCAGCCTGGGGGCGTCCGGGGAGCTGTTTTTT. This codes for CASSLGASGELFF.

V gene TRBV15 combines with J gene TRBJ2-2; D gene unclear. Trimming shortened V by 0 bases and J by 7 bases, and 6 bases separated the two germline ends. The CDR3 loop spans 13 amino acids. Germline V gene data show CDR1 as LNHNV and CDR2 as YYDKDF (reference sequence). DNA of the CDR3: TGTGCCACCAGCAGAGACTGGAGCGGGGAGCTGTTTTTT. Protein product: CATSRDWSGELFF.

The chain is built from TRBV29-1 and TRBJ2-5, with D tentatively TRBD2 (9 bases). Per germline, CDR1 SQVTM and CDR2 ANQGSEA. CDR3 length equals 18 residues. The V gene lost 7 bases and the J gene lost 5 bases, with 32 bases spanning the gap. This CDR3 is CSAQTGAASGVGGETQYF. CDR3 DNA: TGCAGCGCCCAGACAGGGGCGGCTAGCGGGGTGGGCGGGGAGACCCAGTACTTC.

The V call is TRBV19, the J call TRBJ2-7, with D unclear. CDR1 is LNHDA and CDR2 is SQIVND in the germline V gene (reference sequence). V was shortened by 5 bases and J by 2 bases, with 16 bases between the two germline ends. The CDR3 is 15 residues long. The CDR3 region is CASSPHVASTYEQYF. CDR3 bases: TGTGCCAGTAGTCCTCACGTGGCCTCCACCTACGAGCAGTACTTC.

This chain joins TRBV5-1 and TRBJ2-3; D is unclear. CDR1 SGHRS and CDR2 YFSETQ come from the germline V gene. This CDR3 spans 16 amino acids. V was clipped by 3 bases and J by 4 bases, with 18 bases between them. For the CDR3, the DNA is TGCGCCAGCAGCTCCTCCGACAATAGAGTAGCAGATACGCAGTATTTT. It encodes CASSSSDNRVADTQYF.

The CDR3 DNA sequence: TGTGCCAGCAGCTTAGCTCAGCGGGAGTTTGAGCAGTTCTTC. It encodes CASSLAQREFEQFF. The chain has TRBV7-6 and TRBJ2-1; 8 nucleotides align to TRBD2. Trimming removed 0 bases from V and 9 bases from J; junction bases left unmatched: 4. The CDR3 totals 14 residues. CDR1 and CDR2 from the germline V gene are SGHVS and FNYEAQ.

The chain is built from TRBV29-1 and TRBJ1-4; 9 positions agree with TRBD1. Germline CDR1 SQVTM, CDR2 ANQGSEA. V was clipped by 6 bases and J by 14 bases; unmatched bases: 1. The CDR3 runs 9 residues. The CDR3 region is CSVGTGLFF. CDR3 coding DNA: TGCAGCGTAGGGACAGGGCTGTTTTTT.

CDR3 in amino acids: CASSQEGRENQPQHF. The CDR3 DNA reads as TGTGCCAGCAGCCAAGAGGGAAGGGAGAATCAGCCCCAGCATTTT. The chain couples TRBV4-2 to TRBJ1-5; D gene uncertain. The CDR3 is made up of 15 amino acids. Trimming removed 0 bases from V and 4 bases from J, with 10 bases in between. Germline CDR1 reads LGHNA; CDR2 reads YNFKEQ.

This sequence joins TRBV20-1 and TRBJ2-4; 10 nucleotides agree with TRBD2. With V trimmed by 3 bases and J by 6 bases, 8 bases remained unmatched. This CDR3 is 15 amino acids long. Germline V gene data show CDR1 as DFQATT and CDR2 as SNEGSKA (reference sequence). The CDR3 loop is CSASWTSGGGNIQYF. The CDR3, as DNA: TGCAGTGCTAGTTGGACTAGCGGAGGGGGAAACATTCAGTACTTC.

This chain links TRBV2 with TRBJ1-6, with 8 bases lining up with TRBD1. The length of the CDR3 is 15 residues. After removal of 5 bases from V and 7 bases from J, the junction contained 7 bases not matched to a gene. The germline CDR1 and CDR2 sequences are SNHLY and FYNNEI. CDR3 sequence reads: CASSPSQGANSPLHF. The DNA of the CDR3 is TGTGCCAGCAGTCCCAGCCAGGGGGCGAATTCACCCCTCCACTTT.

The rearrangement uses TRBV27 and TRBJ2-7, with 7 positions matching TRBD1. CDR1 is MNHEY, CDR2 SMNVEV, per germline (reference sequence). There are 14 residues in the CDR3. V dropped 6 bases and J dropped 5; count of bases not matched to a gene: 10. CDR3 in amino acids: CASRAPGQYHEQYF. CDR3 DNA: TGTGCCAGCAGAGCCCCGGGACAGTACCACGAGCAGTACTTC.

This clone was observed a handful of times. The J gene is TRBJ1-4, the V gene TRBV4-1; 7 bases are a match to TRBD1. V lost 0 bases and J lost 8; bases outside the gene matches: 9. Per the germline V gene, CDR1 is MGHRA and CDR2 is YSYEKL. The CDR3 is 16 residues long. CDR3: CASSQDQGGVGEKLFF. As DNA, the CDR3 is TGCGCCAGCAGCCAAGATCAGGGGGGCGTGGGGGAAAAACTGTTTTTT.

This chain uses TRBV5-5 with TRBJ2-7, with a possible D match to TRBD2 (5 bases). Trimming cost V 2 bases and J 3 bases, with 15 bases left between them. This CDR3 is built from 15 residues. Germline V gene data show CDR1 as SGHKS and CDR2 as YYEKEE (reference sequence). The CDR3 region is CASSFRVGGLYEQYF. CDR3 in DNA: TGTGCCAGCAGCTTCCGAGTCGGCGGGCTCTACGAGCAGTACTTC.

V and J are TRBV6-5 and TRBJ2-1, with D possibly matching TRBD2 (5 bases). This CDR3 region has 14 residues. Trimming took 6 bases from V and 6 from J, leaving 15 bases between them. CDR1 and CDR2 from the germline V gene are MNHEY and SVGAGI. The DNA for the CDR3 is TGTGCCAGCAGCCCCCGGCTAGCAGCCAATGAGCAGTTCTTC. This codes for CASSPRLAANEQFF.

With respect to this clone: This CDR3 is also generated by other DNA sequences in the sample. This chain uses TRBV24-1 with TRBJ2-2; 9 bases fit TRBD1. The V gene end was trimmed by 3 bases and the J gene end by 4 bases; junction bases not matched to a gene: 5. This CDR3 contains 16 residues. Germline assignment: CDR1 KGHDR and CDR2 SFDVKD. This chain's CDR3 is CATSDPGQGSTGELFF. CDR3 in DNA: TGTGCCACCAGTGATCCGGGACAGGGATCCACCGGGGAGCTGTTTTTT.

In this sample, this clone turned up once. The CDR3 DNA reads TGTGCCAGCAGCCAAGACTGGTCACAGGACCTACGTGGCCTCCACTTT. It is translated as CASSQDWSQDLRGLHF. The chain links TRBV14 to TRBJ1-6, with D possibly matching TRBD1 (5 bases). CDR3 length: 16 residues. Trimming cost V 0 bases and J 15 bases, with 21 bases left between them. Germline assignment: CDR1 SGHDN and CDR2 FVKESK.

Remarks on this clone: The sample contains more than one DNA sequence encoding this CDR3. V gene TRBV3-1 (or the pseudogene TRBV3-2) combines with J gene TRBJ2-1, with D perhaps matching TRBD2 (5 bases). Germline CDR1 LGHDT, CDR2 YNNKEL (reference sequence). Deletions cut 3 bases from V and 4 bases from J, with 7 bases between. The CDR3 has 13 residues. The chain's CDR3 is CASSQAGYNEQFF. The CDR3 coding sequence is TGTGCCAGCAGCCAGGCGGGTTACAATGAGCAGTTCTTC.

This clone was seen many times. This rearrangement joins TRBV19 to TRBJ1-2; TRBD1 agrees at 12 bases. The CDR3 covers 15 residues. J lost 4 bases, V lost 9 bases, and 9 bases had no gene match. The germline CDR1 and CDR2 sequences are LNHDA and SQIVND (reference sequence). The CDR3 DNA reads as TGTGCCAGCCCGGGACAGGGGGCCCCTTTCTATGGCTACACCTTC. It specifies CASPGQGAPFYGYTF.

The CDR3 sequence is CAISGRTTTDTQYF. DNA of the CDR3: TGTGCCATCAGTGGACGGACTACCACAGATACGCAGTATTTT. This chain connects TRBV10-3 to TRBJ2-3; TRBD2 might be the D (6 bases). Per the germline V gene, CDR1 is ENHRY and CDR2 is SYGVKD. V lost 4 bases to trimming and J lost 2 bases, with 10 bases between them. This CDR3 has 14 amino acids.

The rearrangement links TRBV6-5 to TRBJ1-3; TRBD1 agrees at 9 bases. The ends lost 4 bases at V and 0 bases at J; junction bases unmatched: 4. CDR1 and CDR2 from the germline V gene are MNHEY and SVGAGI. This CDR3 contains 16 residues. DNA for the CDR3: TGTGCCAGCAGTTCCCCGGGACAGGGCTCTGGAAACACCATATATTTT. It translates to CASSSPGQGSGNTIYF.

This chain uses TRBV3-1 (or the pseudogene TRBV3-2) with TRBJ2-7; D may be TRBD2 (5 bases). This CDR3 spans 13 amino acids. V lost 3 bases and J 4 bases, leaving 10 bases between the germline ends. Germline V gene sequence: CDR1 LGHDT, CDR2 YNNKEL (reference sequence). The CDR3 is CASSHGRGYEQYF. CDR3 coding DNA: TGTGCCAGCAGCCACGGACGCGGGTACGAGCAGTACTTC.